This T cell receptor beta chain was identified in a study of blood T cell repertoires in COVID-19 (dated by TCRdb to about 2020). For the wider study: Collaborator samples came from the United States, Italy and Spain and covered acute and convalescent phases of COVID-19. A de-identified subject ID, COVID-19 status, age in years and sex were almost always included in the sample metadata. Where available, HLA class I and class II types were taken from metadata supplied by the sample provider and were not determined by assay-based typing. The dataset comprised deeply sampled blood TCRbeta repertoires from subjects exposed to, actively infected with, or recovered from COVID-19. The prospective study material was composed of cDNA or gDNA derived from T cells, B-cell-depleted T cells, or PBMCs. The samples were drawn from the first 160 participants of the ongoing ImmuneRACE study and from under 1,500 subjects provided by 6 global collaborators. The repertoires were released in a freely available public database meant as a resource for research on the immune response to SARS-CoV-2.

TCRbeta CDR3 regions were amplified from genomic DNA using the immunoSEQ Assay, a bias-controlled multiplex PCR. The published analysis was carried out like this. Nucleated cell counts per sample were estimated from amplification of reference gene primers within the assay. To quantify the absolute abundance of each unique TCRbeta CDR3 rearrangement, sequence reads were collapsed and filtered. For each sample, productive Simpson clonality was calculated by taking the square root of Simpson's diversity index across productive rearrangements. The table was pulled from immuneACCESS by TCRdb, which kept in-frame rearrangements only. Such tables lose some clones; where checked, under half of the loss comes from unresolved V genes, and the rest has no known cause. Clone size and V and J calls were adopted from that table, with D and trimming inferred from the DNA. Recorded for this sample are under 350,000 clones; around 90% of them occurred a single time. About 6.8% of the sample is held by the ten biggest clonotypes.

One collaborating source in Seattle enrolled patients while the patients were actively infected and followed the patients over time throughout the course of disease. Whole blood was collected in K2EDTA tubes by collaborating institutions according to the institutions' own protocols. Collaborator samples were shipped for TCRbeta analysis as frozen whole blood, isolated PBMCs, or DNA extracted from either sample type. The germline V gene sets CDR1 to SGHRS and CDR2 to YFSETQ. Inclusive of the bounding cysteine and phenylalanine, the CDR3 is 15 residues long. The entry retains the CDR3 DNA only, 45 bases that are in frame from base 1. V and J are trimmed by 4 bases and 4 bases, and the gene matches miss 8 bases of the junction. Points on this clone: Its antigen remains unidentified. There are no base qualities to consult, and no much larger clone falls within one base.

What the work shows at the level of the full study, not this receptor alone: How much clinical and demographic metadata was included differed by source and by participant, and the metadata was provided uncurated.

The TCR comes from a woman in her twenties or thirties with COVID-19, enrolled during active disease. Material: peripheral blood. Recombination connected TRBV5-1 to TRBJ1-1; 9 of the junction bases match TRBD1. The CDR3: CASSPEDRGVTEAFF. The DNA is TGCGCCAGCAGCCCCGAGGACAGGGGAGTCACTGAAGCTTTCTTT.